A selection of T cell receptor beta chains follows, all from one sample in a study of shared clonotypes between healthy human individuals. Libraries were prepared by immunoSEQ multiplex PCR; TCRdb keeps only in-frame clonotypes and omits some of them. The data contain approximately 1,500,000 clones, under 99% of them singletons. Material: naive CD4+ T cells sorted from blood. The receptor source for this set is a man aged 25 to 45 in good health. Each CDR3 is given with its conserved first and last residue. The D gene is left open where the match is weak. Rows give clone size only sometimes, using once, few, many, or a class for an expanded clone.

J,D,V,size,CDR3,DNA
TRBJ1-1,-,TRBV11-2,-,CASRTSASEAFF,TGTGCCAGCAGAACCTCGGCATCTGAAGCTTTCTTT
TRBJ2-1,-,TRBV14,-,CASSQVMVLNEQFF,TGTGCCAGCAGCCAAGTCATGGTTCTTAATGAGCAGTTCTTC
TRBJ2-7,-,TRBV21-1,-,CASHPGPRGSYPLDKEQYF,TGTGCCAGCCATCCGGGACCCCGGGGATCCTACCCCCTTGATAAAGAGCAGTACTTC
TRBJ1-1,-,TRBV9,-,CASSGGLNTEAFF,TGTGCCAGCAGCGGAGGGCTTAACACTGAAGCTTTCTTT
TRBJ2-7,-,TRBV4-3,-,CASSQGVIGGPYEQYF,TGCGCCAGCAGCCAAGGGGTAATCGGGGGACCCTACGAGCAGTACTTC
TRBJ2-3,-,TRBV5-6,-,CASSLDSFTDTQYF,TGTGCCAGCAGTCTTGACTCGTTCACAGATACGCAGTATTTT
TRBJ1-2,-,TRBV21-1,-,CASSKGDRGPRGYTF,TGTGCCAGCAGCAAAGGAGACAGGGGGCCTCGGGGCTACACCTTC
TRBJ1-2,-,TRBV28,-,CASSSDSRGRNYGYTF,TGTGCCAGCAGCTCCGACTCCCGGGGACGAAACTATGGCTACACCTTC
TRBJ1-5,TRBD1,TRBV2,-,CASSQGGLNNQPQHF,TGTGCCAGCAGTCAGGGGGGACTTAACAATCAGCCCCAGCATTTT
TRBJ1-5,-,TRBV27,-,CASSPYQGIGNQPQHF,TGTGCCAGCAGCCCCTACCAGGGAATAGGCAATCAGCCCCAGCATTTT
TRBJ2-4,TRBD1,TRBV6-1,-,CASSPSQGRNIQYF,TGTGCCAGCAGCCCCTCACAGGGGCGAAACATTCAGTACTTC
TRBJ2-1,TRBD1,TRBV9,-,CASSVAQGARNEQFF,TGTGCCAGCAGCGTAGCTCAGGGGGCAAGGAATGAGCAGTTCTTC
TRBJ2-7,TRBD2,TRBV25-1,-,CASRTSGSYEQYF,TGTGCCAGCAGGACTAGCGGTTCCTACGAGCAGTACTTC
TRBJ2-7,-,TRBV10-3,-,CAISEPARNLYEQYF,TGTGCCATCAGTGAGCCGGCTAGAAACCTCTACGAGCAGTACTTC
TRBJ1-1,-,TRBV9,-,CASSAPGQILQKQTEAFF,TGTGCCAGCAGCGCTCCAGGACAGATCCTTCAGAAGCAGACTGAAGCTTTCTTT
TRBJ2-3,TRBD1,TRBV6-1,-,CASSELTGVSTDTQYF,TGTGCCAGCAGTGAATTAACAGGGGTTAGCACAGATACGCAGTATTTT
TRBJ1-1,-,TRBV11-3,-,CASSFSGSNTEAFF,TGTGCCAGCAGCTTCTCAGGCAGCAACACTGAAGCTTTCTTT
TRBJ2-1,TRBD1,TRBV6-6,-,CAIRDRGYNEQFF,TGTGCCATTCGGGACAGGGGTTACAATGAGCAGTTCTTC
TRBJ2-3,TRBD1,TRBV30,-,CAWSVRGQGIKRFTDTQYF,TGTGCCTGGAGTGTGAGGGGACAGGGAATCAAACGGTTCACAGATACGCAGTATTTT
TRBJ2-7,-,TRBV6-1,-,CASAGYEQYF,TGTGCCAGCGCGGGATACGAGCAGTACTTC
TRBJ2-1,-,TRBV18,-,CASSTGSSNEQFF,TGTGCCAGCTCGACCGGGTCCTCCAATGAGCAGTTCTTC
TRBJ2-7,TRBD2,TRBV6-1,-,CASGQKSSGSYEQYF,TGTGCCAGCGGCCAAAAATCTAGCGGGAGTTACGAGCAGTACTTC
TRBJ2-7,-,TRBV28,-,CASTPRMASAFYEQYF,TGTGCCAGCACACCGCGTATGGCTAGCGCCTTCTACGAGCAGTACTTC
TRBJ2-7,TRBD1,TRBV18,-,CASSPPEGQGAGEQYF,TGTGCCAGCTCACCACCGGAGGGACAGGGGGCAGGCGAGCAGTACTTC
TRBJ2-3,TRBD2,TRBV18,-,CASSQTSEPSTDTQYF,TGTGCCAGCTCACAGACTAGCGAGCCTAGCACAGATACGCAGTATTTT
TRBJ1-5,-,TRBV19,-,CASSIPTDRLGGNQPQHF,TGTGCCAGTAGTATCCCCACCGACAGACTTGGTGGCAATCAGCCCCAGCATTTT
TRBJ2-1,-,TRBV7-9,-,CASSLRQASYNEQFF,TGTGCCAGCAGCTTAAGACAGGCTTCCTACAATGAGCAGTTCTTC
TRBJ2-1,-,TRBV7-6,-,CASSLDGLMNNEQFF,TGTGCCAGCAGCTTAGACGGGCTGATGAACAATGAGCAGTTCTTC
TRBJ2-2,-,TRBV9,-,CASSGPSTGELFF,TGTGCCAGCAGTGGCCCCTCCACCGGGGAGCTGTTTTTT
TRBJ1-5,TRBD1,TRBV7-8,once,CASSPTRTGTYSNQPQHF,TGTGCCAGCAGCCCCACGAGGACAGGGACCTATAGCAATCAGCCCCAGCATTTT
TRBJ1-5,TRBD1,TRBV5-6,-,CASSYWDRGTYSNQPQHF,TGTGCCAGCAGCTATTGGGACAGGGGGACCTATAGCAATCAGCCCCAGCATTTT
TRBJ2-7,TRBD1,TRBV6-1,-,CASVRDRVLYEQYF,TGTGCCAGCGTCCGGGACAGGGTACTCTACGAGCAGTACTTC
TRBJ2-1,TRBD2,TRBV5-1,-,CASSLGASGRGNEQFF,TGCGCCAGCAGCTTGGGGGCCAGCGGGAGAGGAAATGAGCAGTTCTTC
TRBJ2-3,-,TRBV9,-,CASSVASAGDTQYF,TGTGCCAGCAGCGTAGCTTCTGCTGGAGATACGCAGTATTTT
TRBJ2-1,TRBD1,TRBV27,-,CASTRDRGYNEQFF,TGTGCCAGTACAAGGGACAGGGGGTACAATGAGCAGTTCTTC
TRBJ2-3,-,TRBV5-1,-,CASTGGTSTDTQYF,TGCGCCAGCACGGGGGGCACCAGCACAGATACGCAGTATTTT
TRBJ2-3,TRBD1,TRBV9,-,CASSVGTEQGTQYF,TGTGCCAGCAGCGTTGGGACAGAGCAGGGTACGCAGTATTTT
TRBJ2-1,TRBD2,TRBV28,-,CASAGGAGGLPGNEQFF,TGTGCCAGCGCTGGGGGAGCGGGAGGGCTTCCTGGCAATGAGCAGTTCTTC
TRBJ2-7,TRBD2,TRBV6-5,-,CASLGTSDYEQYF,TGTGCCAGCCTCGGGACTAGTGACTACGAGCAGTACTTC